Detailed here is one T cell receptor beta chain. Original methodology: Estimated nucleated cell counts came from reference gene primer amplification. Repertoires were generated with immunoSEQ multiplex PCR, while TCRdb's copy carries only in-frame clones and drops some. D and trimming were read from the DNA, whereas the V and J calls and clone size are those reported in that table. The sample yields a few hundred thousand clones, around 84% seen once. These data are taken from a study of blood T cell repertoires in COVID-19. Study in general: Both acute and convalescent COVID-19 samples were obtained from the United States, Italy and Spain. In each case, the material was cDNA or gDNA derived from T cells, B-cell-depleted T cells, or PBMCs.

Germline values: CDR1 LNHNV, CDR2 YYDKDF (reference sequence). This CDR3 has 16 amino acids. Germline trimming cut 1 base from V and 8 bases from J; bases unmatched to any gene: 7. The sample consisted of peripheral blood. The receptor was isolated from a man aged 60 to 75 with acute or convalescent COVID-19. The rearrangement joins TRBV15 to TRBJ2-1, with 11 bases lining up with TRBD2. The CDR3 DNA follows: TGTGCCACCAGCAGAGGTAGCGGGGGGGCCGTGGATGAGCAGTTCTTC. Protein sequence: CATSRGSGGAVDEQFF.